This is a list of T cell receptor beta chains from one sample in a study of blood T cell repertoires in COVID-19. The protocol was immunoSEQ multiplex PCR, while the TCRdb copy is restricted to in-frame clones and leaves out a portion. Among 200,000 to 300,000 clones, over 80% were seen once, and the ten largest hold less than 6.5%. Sequenced: peripheral blood. Source of these receptors: a human donor in a cohort sampled during active COVID-19. Each CDR3 is given with its conserved first and last residue.

J gene | V gene | CDR3 length | CDR3 protein
TRBJ1-3 | TRBV28 | 16 | CASSLTTGQGGNTIYF
TRBJ2-2 | TRBV7-2 | 16 | CASSLVAGANTGELFF
TRBJ2-3 | TRBV18 | 13 | CASSATGADTQYF
TRBJ1-1 | TRBV12-3/TRBV12-4 | 13 | CASSKIANTEAFF
TRBJ2-2 | TRBV7-2 | 15 | CASSLALADTGELFF
TRBJ1-5 | TRBV5-1 | 15 | CASSLRTGGDQPQHF
TRBJ1-6 | TRBV7-2 | 15 | CASSLGRAFNSPLHF
TRBJ2-1 | TRBV28 | 19 | CASSFPGTHPTRIYNEQFF
TRBJ1-2 | TRBV19 | 14 | CASSRDRVWRGYTF
TRBJ1-1 | TRBV7-9 | 16 | CASSFKKGGVSTEAFF
TRBJ2-4 | TRBV5-1 | 13 | CASSPGQSGIQYF
TRBJ2-1 | TRBV7-9 | 16 | CASSLNRGSGGDEQFF
TRBJ2-7 | TRBV15 | 13 | CATSRERINEQYF
TRBJ2-1 | TRBV6-2/TRBV6-3 | 17 | CASSSGTSGVSGVEQFF
TRBJ1-6 | TRBV6-5 | 14 | CASSWTAYNSPLHF
TRBJ1-1 | TRBV7-2 | 14 | CASSATYLNTEAFF
TRBJ1-6 | TRBV5-1 | 14 | CASSLEGQNSPLHF
TRBJ1-5 | TRBV7-9 | 19 | CASSKSGTPGPFRNQPQHF
TRBJ2-3 | TRBV5-4 | 15 | CASSLLVGKENTQYF
TRBJ1-6 | TRBV6-4 | 14 | CASSEGTGNSPLHF
TRBJ1-3 | TRBV7-2 | 15 | CASSWTGISGNTIYF
TRBJ2-5 | TRBV9 | 16 | CASGSPPSGGQETQYF
TRBJ2-1 | TRBV5-1 | 16 | CASSLPGLAGYNEQFF
TRBJ2-7 | TRBV6-6 | 15 | CASSYPRGSTYEQYF
TRBJ1-2 | TRBV7-2 | 14 | CASSLAGGGYGYTF
TRBJ2-4 | TRBV27 | 12 | CASTGRGNIQYF
TRBJ2-7 | TRBV5-6 | 15 | CASSLVAGLSYEQYF
TRBJ1-5 | TRBV19 | 15 | CASTAGTGGNQPQHF
TRBJ2-1 | TRBV28 | 14 | CASTGLAGNNEQFF
TRBJ2-1 | TRBV10-2 | 16 | CASSGEERGGWNEQFF
TRBJ2-5 | TRBV28 | 15 | CASRTIKGARETQYF
TRBJ2-7 | TRBV7-9 | 14 | CASSPWVEPYEQYF
TRBJ2-2 | TRBV24-1 | 12 | CATSLGVGELFF
TRBJ1-5 | TRBV6-1 | 16 | CASSERQVSGNQPQHF
TRBJ2-3 | TRBV6-1 | 15 | CASSETSGSVDTQYF
TRBJ2-1 | TRBV5-1 | 15 | CASSAGLPSYNEQFF
TRBJ2-7 | TRBV2 | 13 | CAGGTASSYEQYF